The 20 T cell receptor beta chains below come from one sample, sequenced in a study of chemoradiotherapy in HPV16-positive cancers. The data were produced by immunoSEQ multiplex PCR, yet TCRdb's version contains in-frame clones alone and is incomplete. The repertoire includes around 17,000 clones, 65% to 80% of them detected once, and under 8.5% sits in the top ten. The sample was tumor tissue, taken from a patient who underwent chemoradiotherapy. The receptors here all came from a human donor with HPV-associated anogenital cancer.

Only a few counts were recorded for this clone. The chain employs TRBV19 and TRBJ1-5, with D uncertain. The germline V gene encodes CDR1 LNHDA and CDR2 SQIVND (reference sequence). Trimming removed 3 bases at V and 3 bases at J, with 6 bases between. The CDR3 is 13 amino acids. This CDR3 reads CASSIGNNQPQHF. CDR3 in DNA: TGTGCCAGTAGTATCGGCAACAATCAGCCCCAGCATTTT.

This sequence joins TRBV11-2 and TRBJ2-2; D remains ambiguous. CDR3 size: 14 residues. The V gene lost 0 bases and the J gene lost 4 bases, with 6 bases spanning the gap. From germline, CDR1 is SGHAT and CDR2 FQNNGV. The CDR3 protein is CASSLDRSTGELFF. CDR3 sequence (DNA): TGTGCCAGCAGCTTAGATAGGTCCACCGGGGAGCTGTTTTTT.

This clone is a singleton in its sample. The chain uses TRBV15 and TRBJ1-4; no reliable D call. CDR1 and CDR2 from the germline V gene are LNHNV and YYDKDF (reference sequence). This CDR3 comprises 15 residues. The V and J ends lost 0 bases and 5 bases respectively, with 10 bases between them. The DNA for the CDR3 is TGTGCCACCAGCAGAGATCTCGGGAGCAATGAAAAACTGTTTTTT. Protein product: CATSRDLGSNEKLFF.

V gene TRBV11-2 combines with J gene TRBJ1-1; 10 positions agree with TRBD1. The V gene end was trimmed by 8 bases and the J gene end by 5 bases; junction bases not matched to a gene: 5. This CDR3 has 13 amino acids. Germline lookup yields CDR1 SGHAT and CDR2 FQNNGV. CDR3 in amino acids: CASGPGQGTEAFF. CDR3 nucleotide sequence: TGTGCCAGCGGACCGGGACAGGGGACTGAAGCTTTCTTT.

This clone was counted a single time. The chain recombines TRBV5-1 with TRBJ2-2; 8 nucleotides agree with TRBD1. From germline, CDR1 is SGHRS and CDR2 YFSETQ. The trim removed 4 bases at V and 7 bases at J, leaving 9 bases unmatched. The CDR3 loop spans 15 amino acids. Written as DNA, the CDR3 is TGCGCCAGCAGCCCCCGACAGGGGATTCACGGGGAGCTGTTTTTT. Its protein product is CASSPRQGIHGELFF.

V usage is TRBV19 and J usage is TRBJ2-7; 11 nucleotides agree with TRBD1. Per the germline V gene, CDR1 is LNHDA and CDR2 is SQIVND (reference sequence). Trimming removed 6 bases from V and 5 bases from J; junction bases left unmatched: 12. CDR3 length equals 16 residues. CDR3 sequence reads: CASSFGGGQGVHEQYF. In nucleotides, the CDR3 is TGTGCCAGTAGCTTCGGCGGGGGACAGGGGGTACACGAGCAGTACTTC.

V gene TRBV11-2 combines with J gene TRBJ2-1, with D possibly matching TRBD2 (5 bases). The CDR3 is 16 residues long. CDR1 and CDR2 from the germline V gene are SGHAT and FQNNGV. V shed 5 bases and J shed 4 bases, with 18 bases lying between them. CDR3 protein: CASSEEGASYYNEQFF. CDR3 DNA sequence: TGTGCCAGCAGCGAAGAGGGCGCTAGCTATTACAATGAGCAGTTCTTC.

The CDR3 DNA follows: TGTGCCAGCCGGGCAAGGGGAGAAGGCGGGGAGCTGTTTTTT. Amino acids: CASRARGEGGELFF. The rearrangement links TRBV7-9 to TRBJ2-2, with D perhaps being TRBD1 or TRBD2 (5 bases each). The CDR3 consists of 14 residues. In germline, CDR1 is SEHNR, CDR2 FQNEAQ (reference sequence). Trimming removed 8 bases from V and 7 bases from J, with 17 bases in between.

This clone has more than one count but fewer than ten. CDR3 coding DNA: TGCAGCGTTGGGGGGACAGGGATGCAAGCTTTCTTT. This translates into CSVGGTGMQAFF. The chain joins TRBV29-1 to TRBJ1-1, with 9 nucleotides matching TRBD1. This CDR3 is built from 12 residues. CDR1 is SQVTM, CDR2 ANQGSEA, per germline. The J segment lost 9 bases and the V segment lost 4 bases, leaving 6 bases of the junction unmatched.

The V call is TRBV5-4, the J call TRBJ2-3, with a tentative D call TRBD2 (7 bases). V shed 4 bases and J shed 4 bases, with 13 bases lying between them. Germline V gives CDR1 SGHNT, CDR2 YYREEE (reference sequence). This CDR3 spans 14 amino acids. The CDR3 DNA reads TGTGCCAGCAGCCCGAAAGGGGGGGCAGATACGCAGTATTTT. Residues: CASSPKGGADTQYF.

This chain connects TRBV5-1 to TRBJ2-7, with 7 bases aligning to TRBD1. This CDR3 has 14 amino acids. Trimming took 4 bases from V and 3 from J; bases not matched to a gene: 7. Germline assignment: CDR1 SGHRS and CDR2 YFSETQ. The CDR3 region has the DNA TGCGCCAGCAGCCCACCGGGACAGCGCTACGAGCAGTACTTC. As protein: CASSPPGQRYEQYF.

This clone was seen only a few times. This rearrangement joins TRBV2 to TRBJ1-1; TRBD1 matches at 7 bases. The CDR3 is made up of 11 amino acids. Germline assignment: CDR1 SNHLY and CDR2 FYNNEI. Unmatched junction bases numbered 3, after V lost 4 bases and J lost 10 bases. The CDR3 DNA reads as TGTGCCAGCAGTGCTACAGGGGTAGCTTTCTTT. Translating it yields CASSATGVAFF.

The CDR3 DNA reads TGTGCCAGCAGATCCGGGACAGACTACAATGAGCAGTTCTTC. It is translated as CASRSGTDYNEQFF. V usage is TRBV6-5 and J usage is TRBJ2-1, with TRBD1 identical over 7 bases. This CDR3 has 14 amino acids. After removal of 6 bases from V and 3 bases from J, the junction contained 5 bases not matched to a gene. Germline CDR1 MNHEY, CDR2 SVGAGI.

The V call is TRBV19, the J call TRBJ2-2; TRBD1 aligns across 7 bases. The CDR3 totals 14 residues. V lost 4 bases to trimming and J lost 4 bases; unmatched junction nucleotides: 3. CDR1 and CDR2 from the germline V gene are LNHDA and SQIVND (reference sequence). The DNA of the CDR3 is TGTGCCAGTAGTACGGCAGGGGGCACCGGGGAGCTGTTTTTT. Amino acid sequence: CASSTAGGTGELFF.

The rearrangement uses TRBV9 and TRBJ1-5; 8 bases are a match to TRBD1. Germline CDR1 is SGDLS and CDR2 is YYNGEE. This CDR3 is 15 amino acids long. Trimming took 1 base from V and 9 from J; bases not matched to a gene: 9. The CDR3 loop is CASSVFLRGRGPQHF. The CDR3 DNA is TGTGCCAGCAGCGTATTCCTCAGGGGGCGCGGGCCCCAGCATTTT.

The chain combines TRBV5-1 with TRBJ1-4; D is unclear. The V gene lost 0 bases and the J gene lost 8 bases, with 14 bases spanning the gap. The CDR3 sequence is 15 residues long. The germline CDR1 and CDR2 sequences are SGHRS and YFSETQ. The CDR3: CASSLGGYFGEKLFF. CDR3 nucleotides: TGCGCCAGCAGCTTGGGGGGTTACTTCGGGGAAAAACTGTTTTTT.

V gene TRBV18 combines with J gene TRBJ1-1; 7 bases agree with TRBD1. V shed 2 bases and J 1 base; nucleotides not matched to a gene: 1. The CDR3 spans 14 residues. Germline assignment: CDR1 KGHSH and CDR2 LQKENI. The CDR3 DNA reads as TGTGCCAGCTCACCAAGGACAGGGAACACTGAAGCTTTCTTT. This translates into CASSPRTGNTEAFF.

The rearrangement links TRBV5-1 to TRBJ1-5; no firm D call. The germline V gene has CDR1 SGHRS and CDR2 YFSETQ. The CDR3 totals 13 residues. V was shortened by 0 bases and J by 7 bases, with 8 bases between the two germline ends. CDR3 in amino acids: CASSLVVGQPQHF. The DNA for the CDR3 is TGCGCCAGCAGCTTGGTGGTCGGACAGCCCCAGCATTTT.

CDR3 coding DNA: TGTGCCAGCTCACCTACAGGGAGGGATTCACCCCTCCACTTT. Amino acid sequence: CASSPTGRDSPLHF. The chain uses TRBV18 and TRBJ1-6; D perhaps matches TRBD1 (6 bases). The CDR3 is made up of 14 amino acids. CDR1 and CDR2 from the germline V gene are KGHSH and LQKENI. V lost 3 bases to trimming and J lost 8 bases, with 11 bases between them.

There are a few counts of this clone. The chain links TRBV27 to TRBJ1-5, with TRBD1 matching over 8 bases. This CDR3 has 15 residues. CDR1 is MNHEY and CDR2 is SMNVEV in the germline V gene (reference sequence). Trimming removed 3 bases from V and 2 bases from J; junction bases left unmatched: 3. CDR3 loop: CASSFQGAGNQPQHF. CDR3 coding DNA: TGTGCCAGCAGTTTCCAGGGGGCCGGCAATCAGCCCCAGCATTTT.